Each of the 27 T cell receptor beta chains below was sequenced from the same sample in a study of blood T cells in healthy people across ages. A second about 6 to 11 cycle PCR used barcoded and J-beta primers. TCRdb re-called the 5' RACE reads through MiXCR, storing one row per CDR3 protein. Here the sample spans about 1.8 million distinct CDR3 sequences, roughly 50% being singletons. Material for sequencing was blood. All receptors derive from a middle-aged woman in good health.

V and J are TRBV5-1 and TRBJ2-1, with no clear D. Looked up from germline, CDR1 is SGHRS and CDR2 is YFSETQ. The CDR3 sequence is 14 residues long. V was clipped by 4 bases and J by 4 bases, with 12 bases between them. CDR3 in amino acids: CASSVVGQYNEQFF. CDR3 nucleotides: TGCGCCAGCAGCGTGGTAGGGCAGTACAATGAGCAGTTCTTC.

The chain recombines TRBV7-2 with TRBJ2-7, with 7 bases matching TRBD2. The CDR3 is 14 residues long. Losses at the gene ends were 5 bases for V and 2 bases for J; bases not matched to a gene: 6. Germline CDR1 and CDR2: SGHTA and FQGNSA. The CDR3 region is CASSPTLAAYEQYF. DNA for the CDR3: TGTGCCAGCAGCCCGACCCTAGCGGCCTACGAGCAGTACTTC.

This chain links TRBV5-1 with TRBJ2-3, with TRBD2 identical over 7 bases. Germline loops: CDR1 SGHRS, CDR2 YFSETQ. The CDR3 is 15 amino acids. The junction had 9 bases not matched to a gene; V was cut back by 6 bases and J by 2 bases. CDR3 region: CASTLADHSTDTQYF. In DNA, the CDR3 is TGCGCCAGCACCCTAGCGGACCACTCCACAGATACGCAGTATTTT.

V is TRBV29-1 and J is TRBJ2-1; 8 nucleotides match TRBD1. The CDR3 extends over 13 amino acids. Per germline, CDR1 SQVTM and CDR2 ANQGSEA. Unmatched junction bases numbered 9, after V lost 7 bases and J lost 7 bases. CDR3 bases: TGCAGCGGAGGACAGGGACCCCCGAATGAGCAGTTCTTC. As protein: CSGGQGPPNEQFF.

The V call is TRBV6-2 or TRBV6-3, the J call TRBJ2-7; D remains unclear. There are 15 residues in the CDR3. Germline CDR1 is MNHEY and CDR2 is SVGEGT. Between the trimmed V and J ends, which lost 6 bases and 0 bases, there was a span of 15 bases. CDR3: CASRETHASSYEQYF. The CDR3 bases are TGTGCCAGCAGGGAGACTCATGCGAGCTCCTACGAGCAGTACTTC.

This clonotype was counted a few times. This sequence joins TRBV20-1 and TRBJ2-7; D is perhaps TRBD2 (6 bases). The CDR3 is 12 amino acids. V lost 6 bases and J lost 3, with 12 bases in between. Per germline, CDR1 DFQATT and CDR2 SNEGSKA (reference sequence). The CDR3 sequence: CSALADFYEQYF. In DNA form, the CDR3 reads TGCAGTGCGTTAGCGGATTTCTACGAGCAGTACTTC.

The rearrangement uses TRBV7-2 and TRBJ2-5; unclear D gene. The CDR3 length is 14 residues. V was pared by 1 base and J by 5 bases, with 11 bases between. The V gene's germline CDR1 is SGHTA and CDR2 FQGNSA. DNA of the CDR3: TGTGCCAGCAGCTTAGAATGGAGCGCGGAGACCCAGTACTTC. Its protein product is CASSLEWSAETQYF.

This clonotype occurred a few times. This CDR3 is CAISRTGLETQYF. The CDR3 nucleotides read TGTGCCATCTCCCGGACAGGGTTGGAGACCCAGTACTTC. This chain uses TRBV10-3 with TRBJ2-5; TRBD1 aligns across 8 bases. The trim removed 8 bases at V and 5 bases at J, leaving 7 bases unmatched. CDR3 length equals 13 residues. CDR1 and CDR2 from the germline V gene are ENHRY and SYGVKD.

This chain links TRBV29-1 with TRBJ2-1; D ambiguous. The CDR3 spans 10 residues. V gave up 7 bases and J gave up 8 bases, with 9 bases separating them. Germline CDR1 and CDR2: SQVTM and ANQGSEA. CDR3 bases: TGCAGCGCCGGAGACGATGAGCAGTTCTTC. This gives the protein CSAGDDEQFF.

The chain has TRBV20-1 and TRBJ2-1; D may be TRBD2 (5 bases). The V end was cut by 1 base, the J end by 10 bases, with 17 bases between. Germline lookup yields CDR1 DFQATT and CDR2 SNEGSKA (reference sequence). This CDR3 contains 14 residues. CDR3 sequence (DNA): TGCAGTGCTAGAGTCACGGGGTCCCTACGGGAGCAGTTCTTC. Its protein is CSARVTGSLREQFF.

This clonotype was detected a few times. The gene calls are TRBV5-6 and TRBJ2-1, with D hard to call. V was pared by 0 bases and J by 6 bases, with 16 bases between. Germline CDR1 is SGHDT and CDR2 is YYEEEE. This CDR3 is 16 amino acids long. CDR3 protein: CASSLVADDYCNEQFF. CDR3 DNA: TGTGCCAGCAGCTTGGTAGCCGATGATTATTGCAATGAGCAGTTCTTC.

The chain carries TRBV7-2 and TRBJ2-3, with 7 bases matching TRBD2. The CDR3 length is 16 residues. Trimming removed 1 base from V and 4 bases from J; junction bases left unmatched: 8. The V gene's germline CDR1 is SGHTA and CDR2 FQGNSA. DNA of the CDR3: TGTGCCAGCAGCTTAGTCGGGGCCCGGGGGGCAGATACGCAGTATTTT. Translation: CASSLVGARGADTQYF. Together with reference TRBV7-2 and TRBJ2-3, the CDR3 gives the full variable domain: GAGVSQSPSNKVTEKGKDVELRCDPISGHTALYWYRQSLGQGLEFLIYFQGNSAPDKSGLPSDRFSAERTGGSVSTLTIQRTQQEDSAVYLCASSLVGARGADTQYFGPGTRLTVL.

The chain is built from TRBV20-1 and TRBJ2-7; possible D gene TRBD1, 5 bases. This CDR3 contains 13 residues. The ends were cut back, 3 bases at V and 0 bases at J, with 9 bases in the middle. Germline V gene lookup returns CDR1 DFQATT and CDR2 SNEGSKA (reference sequence). CDR3 sequence: CSASRGISYEQYF. CDR3 DNA: TGCAGTGCTAGTAGGGGTATCTCCTACGAGCAGTACTTC.

This chain uses TRBV6-2 or TRBV6-3 with TRBJ2-1; D could derive from TRBD1 or TRBD2 (5 bases each). In germline, CDR1 is MNHEY, CDR2 SVGEGT. V was cut by 7 bases and J by 0 bases, with 13 bases left in between. This CDR3 is 15 amino acids long. The CDR3: CASNAGTASYNEQFF. The CDR3 coding sequence is TGTGCCAGCAACGCCGGGACGGCCTCCTACAATGAGCAGTTCTTC.

V and J are TRBV21-1 and TRBJ1-5. TRBV21-1 is noted as a pseudogene. The CDR3 contains 17 residues. The CDR3 bases are TGTGCCAGCAGCAAATTGTGGAGTTTTTATAGCAATCAGCCCCAGCATTTT. As protein: CASSKLWSFYSNQPQHF.

The V gene is TRBV20-1, the J gene TRBJ2-1, with D tentatively TRBD2 (7 bases). This CDR3 contains 14 residues. From germline, CDR1 is DFQATT and CDR2 SNEGSKA (reference sequence). V lost 5 bases and J 7 bases, leaving 18 bases between the germline ends. CDR3 in amino acids: CSAGGRGRRNEQFF. CDR3 sequence (DNA): TGCAGTGCTGGGGGGCGGGGGCGGAGGAATGAGCAGTTCTTC.

This clonotype showed up just a few times. The chain couples TRBV28 to TRBJ1-4, with 10 positions matching TRBD1. The CDR3 contains 14 residues. The V gene's germline CDR1 is MDHEN and CDR2 SYDVKM. The trim removed 8 bases at V and 8 bases at J, leaving 8 bases unmatched. The CDR3 DNA reads as TGTGCCAGCTTCAAGGGACAGGGGAAGGAAAAACTGTTTTTT. Its protein is CASFKGQGKEKLFF.

This clonotype was seen a single time. J is TRBJ2-5 and V is TRBV6-5, with D perhaps TRBD1 or TRBD2 (7 bases each). Germline V gene data show CDR1 as MNHEY and CDR2 as SVGAGI. The V and J ends lost 4 bases and 0 bases respectively, with 24 bases between them. This CDR3 region has 19 residues. The CDR3 sequence is CASSLGRGEGSGYQETQYF. CDR3 DNA sequence: TGTGCCAGCAGTTTGGGCAGGGGGGAGGGTTCGGGGTACCAAGAGACCCAGTACTTC.

The rearrangement joins TRBV20-1 to TRBJ2-3; maybe TRBD1 (5 bases). CDR1 DFQATT and CDR2 SNEGSKA come from the germline V gene (reference sequence). With 2 bases removed from V and 3 bases from J, the gap between germline ends came to 12 bases. The CDR3 runs 14 residues. This chain's CDR3 is CSARLTSGTDTQYF. DNA of the CDR3: TGCAGTGCTAGACTCACCTCAGGGACAGATACGCAGTATTTT.

V and J are TRBV5-1 and TRBJ1-2; a possible D gene is TRBD1 (6 bases). The V gene's germline CDR1 is SGHRS and CDR2 YFSETQ. Trimming stripped 3 bases from V and 8 bases from J, with 20 bases between. This CDR3 has 15 residues. CDR3: CASSSSDRFQRGYTF. For the CDR3, the DNA is TGCGCCAGCAGCTCTTCCGACAGGTTCCAGAGGGGCTACACCTTC.

J is TRBJ1-2 and V is TRBV6-1; D is ambiguous. CDR1 and CDR2 (germline): MNHNS, SASEGT. V shed 2 bases and J shed 7 bases, with 5 bases lying between them. The CDR3 has 11 amino acids. In DNA form, the CDR3 reads TGTGCCAGCAGTGAATTTGCTGGCTACACCTTC. It encodes CASSEFAGYTF.

V gene TRBV5-1 combines with J gene TRBJ2-5, with 7 bases matching TRBD2. The trim removed 0 bases at V and 2 bases at J, leaving 13 bases unmatched. The CDR3 sequence is 18 residues long. Germline CDR1 SGHRS, CDR2 YFSETQ. CDR3 region: CASSLAGLGLTLQETQYF. CDR3 nucleotide sequence: TGCGCCAGCAGCTTGGCCGGGTTGGGACTAACCCTACAAGAGACCCAGTACTTC. Full variable domain (rest looked up from reference TRBV5-1 and TRBJ2-5): KAGVTQTPRYLIKTRGQQVTLSCSPISGHRSVSWYQQTPGQGLQFLFEYFSETQRNKGNFPGRFSGRQFSNSRSEMNVSTLELGDSALYLCASSLAGLGLTLQETQYFGPGTRLLVL.

The chain couples TRBV5-1 to TRBJ1-1; 9 positions match TRBD1. Trimming at V came to 1 base and at J to 1 base, leaving 5 bases not matched to a gene. Germline loops: CDR1 SGHRS, CDR2 YFSETQ. The CDR3 totals 16 residues. CDR3 sequence: CASSLIGQGWNTEAFF. Written as DNA, the CDR3 is TGCGCCAGCAGCTTGATCGGACAGGGGTGGAACACTGAAGCTTTCTTT.

This chain's CDR3 is CAIQGGGNEQFF. The DNA for the CDR3 is TGTGCCATCCAGGGGGGGGGCAATGAGCAGTTCTTC. The J gene is TRBJ2-1, the V gene TRBV2; D is possibly TRBD1 or TRBD2 (7 bases each). This CDR3 is built from 12 residues. V lost 10 bases, J lost 6 bases, and 13 bases lay in between. The germline V gene encodes CDR1 SNHLY and CDR2 FYNNEI. Complete variable domain (other parts from reference TRBV2 and TRBJ2-1): EPEVTQTPSHQVTQMGQEVILRCVPISNHLYFYWYRQILGQKVEFLVSFYNNEISEKSEIFDDQFSVERPDGSNFTLKIRSTKLEDSAMYFCAIQGGGNEQFFGPGTRLTVL.

In regard to this clonotype: A junction boundary mismatches the germline segment, possibly from a read error. The chain uses TRBV7-2 and TRBJ2-3, with D maybe TRBD2 (5 bases). This CDR3 contains 15 residues. Germline-derived CDR1 and CDR2 are SGHTA and FQGNSA. The CDR3 reads CASSFGGPSTDTKYF. CDR3 nucleotides: TGTGCCAGCAGCTTTGGAGGACCTTCCACAGATACGAAGTATTTT.

V is TRBV7-3 and J is TRBJ2-3, with D unclear. This CDR3 has 13 residues. Looked up from germline, CDR1 is SGHTA and CDR2 is FQGTGA. V shed 3 bases and J shed 8 bases, with 12 bases lying between them. The chain's CDR3 is CASSFAGFGTQYF. CDR3 nucleotides: TGTGCCAGCAGCTTTGCTGGGTTCGGTACGCAGTATTTT.

The chain carries TRBV6-2 or TRBV6-3 and TRBJ2-2, with D uncertain. The germline gives CDR1 MNHEY, CDR2 SVGEGT. The CDR3 runs to 15 residues. Between the trimmed V and J ends, which lost 0 bases and 6 bases, there was a span of 11 bases. The chain's CDR3 is CASSYSLHRSGELFF. CDR3 coding DNA: TGTGCCAGCAGTTACTCCCTTCATAGATCCGGGGAGCTGTTTTTT.